The TCR beta chain described here comes from a study of T cells in Graves' hyperthyroidism and ophthalmopathy. The TCR beta CDR3 regions underwent amplification using RNA transcripts as the source. The TCR CDR3 first-round RT-PCR relied on the HTBI primer set. From the multiplex PCR reads, TCRdb called clonotypes with MiXCR, one entry per CDR3 protein. The repertoire consists of around 800,000 distinct CDR3 sequences, with approximately 40% occurring once and the leading ten covering 8.9%. Per the germline V gene, CDR1 is MGHDK and CDR2 is SYGVNS. This CDR3 comprises 16 residues. Between the trimmed V and J ends, which lost 4 bases and 0 bases, there was a span of 10 bases.

The chain employs TRBV25-1 and TRBJ2-6; D gene ambiguous. Sequenced input: blood. The source of this sequence is a man between 18 and 35 years old with Graves' hyperthyroidism. DNA for the CDR3: TGTGCCAGCAGTGTGATCGGGCCCTCTGGGGCCAACGTCCTGACTTTC. Encoded protein: CASSVIGPSGANVLTF.